This T cell receptor (beta chain) was documented in a study of cytomegalovirus exposure and HLA in healthy donors. Overall study context: The Caucasian-associated ancestry cluster held 80% to 90% of under 450 genotyped donors.

Study conclusions and caveats: The dataset shows that most TCR sequences were rare, while some public TCRs occurred in many donors. Confirmation was obtained in vitro that a few CMV-associated chains are specific for CMV antigens. For most subjects, TCR beta sequences were reported to predict HLA-A and HLA-B alleles with accuracy.

Use of 60 Vbeta and 13 Jbeta primers characterized the PCR. Repertoires were generated with immunoSEQ multiplex PCR, while TCRdb's copy carries only in-frame clones and drops some. The sample contains more than 110,000 clones, 73% of which appear only once. Germline V gene data show CDR1 as SGDLS and CDR2 as YYNGEE. This CDR3 has 15 amino acids. The V and J ends lost 0 bases and 4 bases respectively, with 12 bases between them. This clone came up once. The antigen is not known. V is TRBV9 and J is TRBJ2-3; TRBD2 might be the D (6 bases). The sequencing input was PBMCs. The clonotype comes from a woman between 40 and 55 years old in good health and CMV-seronegative. For the CDR3, the DNA is TGTGCCAGCAGCGTAGGGCGGGGTGGGTCAGATACGCAGTATTTT. Its translation: CASSVGRGGSDTQYF.